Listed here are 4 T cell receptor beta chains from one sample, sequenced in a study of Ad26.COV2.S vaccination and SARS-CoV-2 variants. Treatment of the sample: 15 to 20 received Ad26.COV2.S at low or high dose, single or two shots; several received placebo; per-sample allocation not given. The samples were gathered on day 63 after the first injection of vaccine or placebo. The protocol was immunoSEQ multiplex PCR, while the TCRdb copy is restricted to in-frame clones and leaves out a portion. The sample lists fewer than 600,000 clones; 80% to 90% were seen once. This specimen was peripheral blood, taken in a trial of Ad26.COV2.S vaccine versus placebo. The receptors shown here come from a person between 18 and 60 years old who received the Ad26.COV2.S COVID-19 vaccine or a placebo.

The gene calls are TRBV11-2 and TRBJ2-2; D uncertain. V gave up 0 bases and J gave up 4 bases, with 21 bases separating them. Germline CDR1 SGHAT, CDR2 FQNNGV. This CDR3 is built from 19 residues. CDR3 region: CASSLDGLLHRTITGELFF. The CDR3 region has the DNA TGTGCCAGCAGCTTAGACGGGCTACTCCACCGTACTATCACCGGGGAGCTGTTTTTT.

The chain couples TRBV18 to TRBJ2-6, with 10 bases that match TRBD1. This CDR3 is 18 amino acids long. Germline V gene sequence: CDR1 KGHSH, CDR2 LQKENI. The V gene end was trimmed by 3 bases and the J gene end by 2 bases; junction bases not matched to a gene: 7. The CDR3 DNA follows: TGTGCCAGCTCACCGACCGGGACAGGGGCACCTGGGGCCAACGTCCTGACTTTC. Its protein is CASSPTGTGAPGANVLTF.

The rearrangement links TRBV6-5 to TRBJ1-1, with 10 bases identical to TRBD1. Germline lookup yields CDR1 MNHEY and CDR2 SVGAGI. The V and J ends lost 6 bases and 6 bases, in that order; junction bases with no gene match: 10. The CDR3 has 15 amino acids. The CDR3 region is CASRRTGQGNSEAFF. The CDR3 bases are TGTGCCAGCAGAAGAACGGGACAGGGGAATTCTGAAGCTTTCTTT.

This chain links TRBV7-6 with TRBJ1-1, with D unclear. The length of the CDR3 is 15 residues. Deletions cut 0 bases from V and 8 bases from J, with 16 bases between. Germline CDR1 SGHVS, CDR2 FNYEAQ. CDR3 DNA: TGTGCCAGCAGCTTAGCATACGAGATCGGTCAGGAAGCTTTCTTT. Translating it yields CASSLAYEIGQEAFF.